The 22 T cell receptor beta chains presented below share a single source sample, sequenced in a study of blood T cell repertoires in COVID-19. Generated by immunoSEQ multiplex PCR, the TCRdb table keeps only in-frame clones and is missing some. This table has 200,000 or so clones, approximately 80% appearing once. The sequencing sample was made of peripheral blood. The receptors were gathered from a human donor with acute or convalescent COVID-19. The donor label of this sample is uncertain.

The chain combines TRBV30 with TRBJ1-4; a weak D match, TRBD1 (6 bases). V gave up 1 base and J gave up 4 bases, with 13 bases separating them. Per germline, CDR1 GTSNPN and CDR2 SVGIG (reference sequence). The CDR3 loop spans 15 amino acids. The CDR3, as DNA: TGTGCCTGGAGTGCTTTGGGGGCGGGTAATGAAAAACTGTTTTTT. This translates into CAWSALGAGNEKLFF.

The V call is TRBV18, the J call TRBJ2-7; 7 positions agree with TRBD1. The CDR3 totals 14 residues. Germline values: CDR1 KGHSH, CDR2 LQKENI. The ends lost 6 bases at V and 6 bases at J; junction bases unmatched: 11. The CDR3 DNA reads as TGTGCCAGCTCCCCTTTGGGGACAGACACCGAGCAGTACTTC. The encoded protein is CASSPLGTDTEQYF.

The rearrangement uses TRBV5-4 and TRBJ1-1; 7 nucleotides align to TRBD1. The trim removed 4 bases at V and 10 bases at J, leaving 16 bases unmatched. The CDR3 loop spans 15 amino acids. Germline CDR1 reads SGHNT; CDR2 reads YYREEE (reference sequence). The CDR3 reads CASSPSLGQEVGAFF. The CDR3 bases are TGTGCCAGCAGCCCTTCTCTTGGACAGGAAGTGGGAGCTTTCTTT. The full variable domain, rest sourced from reference TRBV5-4 and TRBJ1-1, is ETGVTQSPTHLIKTRGQQVTLRCSSQSGHNTVSWYQQALGQGPQFIFQYYREEENGRGNFPPRFSGLQFPNYSSELNVNALELDDSALYLCASSPSLGQEVGAFFGQGTRLTVV.

This rearrangement joins TRBV28 to TRBJ2-3, with D perhaps matching TRBD2 (5 bases). V was trimmed by 4 bases and J by 5 bases, leaving 13 bases between them. The CDR3 is 14 amino acids. The V gene's germline CDR1 is MDHEN and CDR2 SYDVKM. The CDR3 protein is CASSYERAKDTQYF. In DNA form, the CDR3 reads TGTGCCAGCAGTTATGAGAGGGCGAAAGATACGCAGTATTTT.

The chain couples TRBV18 to TRBJ1-5; D not certain. From germline, CDR1 is KGHSH and CDR2 LQKENI. V was shortened by 3 bases and J by 6 bases, with 12 bases between the two germline ends. The CDR3 is 14 amino acids. CDR3 region: CASSPESEGQPQHF. The CDR3 nucleotides are TGTGCCAGCTCACCTGAGAGTGAGGGTCAGCCCCAGCATTTT.

The chain recombines TRBV28 with TRBJ2-7; 13 bases map to TRBD2. V lost 2 bases, J lost 6 bases, and 4 bases stayed unmatched. The CDR3 totals 15 residues. Germline V CDR1 and CDR2: MDHEN, SYDVKM. The CDR3 here is CASSLMGLAGREQYF. The CDR3 bases are TGTGCCAGCAGTTTAATGGGACTAGCGGGGCGCGAGCAGTACTTC.

This sequence joins TRBV5-1 and TRBJ1-3, with 9 bases identical to TRBD1. Germline CDR1 reads SGHRS; CDR2 reads YFSETQ. The J segment lost 4 bases and the V segment lost 1 base, leaving 6 bases of the junction unmatched. This CDR3 has 16 amino acids. DNA of the CDR3: TGCGCCAGCAGCTTGTGGGGACAGGGTGGAGGAAACACCATATATTTT. Its protein is CASSLWGQGGGNTIYF. Together with reference TRBV5-1 and TRBJ1-3, the CDR3 gives the full variable domain: KAGVTQTPRYLIKTRGQQVTLSCSPISGHRSVSWYQQTPGQGLQFLFEYFSETQRNKGNFPGRFSGRQFSNSRSEMNVSTLELGDSALYLCASSLWGQGGGNTIYFGEGSWLTVV.

The V call is TRBV4-2, the J call TRBJ2-5; 10 nucleotides align to TRBD2. Trimming took 5 bases from V and 9 from J; bases not matched to a gene: 12. Germline V lookup: CDR1 LGHNA, CDR2 YNFKEQ. The CDR3 is 15 residues long. The DNA of the CDR3 is TGTGCCAGCAGCGCCAACCTCGGGACTAGCGCGTCCCAGTACTTC. Its translation: CASSANLGTSASQYF.

The V and J genes are TRBV30 and TRBJ1-6; possibly TRBD1 for D (6 bases). In germline, CDR1 is GTSNPN, CDR2 SVGIG (reference sequence). Trimming pared 1 base from V and 8 bases from J, leaving 12 bases between. This CDR3 is 14 amino acids long. This CDR3 is CAWSGGGGDSPLHF. The CDR3 DNA reads as TGTGCCTGGAGTGGAGGGGGAGGGGATTCACCCCTCCACTTT.

CDR3 region: CASSSAAQGSTGELFF. The CDR3 DNA follows: TGTGCCAGCTCTTCCGCCGCTCAGGGTAGCACCGGGGAGCTGTTTTTT. The rearrangement uses TRBV18 and TRBJ2-2, with D maybe TRBD1 (5 bases). The V gene lost 6 bases and the J gene lost 4 bases, with 18 bases spanning the gap. The CDR3 covers 16 residues. The germline gives CDR1 KGHSH, CDR2 LQKENI.

The chain links TRBV19 to TRBJ2-7; 7 nucleotides line up with TRBD1. Unmatched junction bases numbered 7, after V lost 10 bases and J lost 4 bases. The germline V gene encodes CDR1 LNHDA and CDR2 SQIVND (reference sequence). This CDR3 comprises 12 residues. CDR3 coding DNA: TGTGCCACCGGGGACAGAAATTACGAGCAGTACTTC. This gives the protein CATGDRNYEQYF. Drawing the rest from reference TRBV19 and TRBJ2-7, the complete variable domain is DGGITQSPKYLFRKEGQNVTLSCEQNLNHDAMYWYRQDPGQGLRLIYYSQIVNDFQKGDIAEGYSVSREKKESFPLTVTSAQKNPTAFYLCATGDRNYEQYFGPGTRLTVT.

The chain employs TRBV29-1 and TRBJ1-2; D perhaps matches TRBD1 (6 bases). The ends were cut back, 5 bases at V and 7 bases at J, with 20 bases in the middle. The CDR3 spans 14 residues. Per the germline V gene, CDR1 is SQVTM and CDR2 is ANQGSEA. The CDR3, as DNA: TGCAGCGTTTCAATGGGAGGGGGGGCAGTTGGCTACACCTTC. Its translation: CSVSMGGGAVGYTF.

The rearrangement joins TRBV5-6 to TRBJ2-3, with D perhaps TRBD2 (5 bases). V was shortened by 3 bases and J by 4 bases, with 9 bases between the two germline ends. From germline, CDR1 is SGHDT and CDR2 YYEEEE. This CDR3 is 13 amino acids long. Here the CDR3 DNA reads TGTGCCAGCAGCTGGGTCGGGGCAGATACGCAGTATTTT. The encoded protein is CASSWVGADTQYF. The full variable domain, completed using reference TRBV5-6 and TRBJ2-3, is DAGVTQSPTHLIKTRGQQVTLRCSPKSGHDTVSWYQQALGQGPQFIFQYYEEEERQRGNFPDRFSGHQFPNYSSELNVNALLLGDSALYLCASSWVGADTQYFGPGTRLTVL.

This chain connects TRBV3-1 (or the pseudogene TRBV3-2) to TRBJ2-1; D unclear. The CDR3 contains 14 residues. The V gene's germline CDR1 is LGHDT and CDR2 YNNKEL (reference sequence). The germline V and J ends were trimmed by 1 base and 5 bases, with 9 bases remaining between them. DNA of the CDR3: TGTGCCAGCAGCCAAGGGGCTAACGACAATGAGCAGTTCTTC. It yields the protein CASSQGANDNEQFF.

The chain combines TRBV6-5 with TRBJ2-7; TRBD1 aligns across 8 bases. After removal of 10 bases from V and 5 bases from J, the junction contained 10 bases not matched to a gene. This CDR3 is 13 amino acids long. CDR1 is MNHEY, CDR2 SVGAGI, per germline. The CDR3 reads CATRGQAKDEQYF. The CDR3 DNA is TGTGCCACCAGGGGACAGGCCAAGGACGAGCAGTACTTC.

This clone appeared a few times. This chain links TRBV28 with TRBJ2-1; weak D call: TRBD2 (6 bases). CDR3 size: 16 residues. CDR1 and CDR2 from the germline V gene are MDHEN and SYDVKM. The germline V and J ends were trimmed by 4 bases and 3 bases, with 16 bases remaining between them. The chain's CDR3 is CASSSGDSQFYNEQFF. CDR3 sequence (DNA): TGTGCCAGCAGTTCTGGGGACTCACAATTCTACAATGAGCAGTTCTTC.

The table lists this clone with a count of one. The CDR3: CASSIELAGLYEQYF. Here the CDR3 DNA reads TGTGCCAGTAGTATAGAACTAGCGGGACTCTACGAGCAGTACTTC. This sequence joins TRBV19 and TRBJ2-7, with TRBD2 matching 10 bases. Germline lookup yields CDR1 LNHDA and CDR2 SQIVND (reference sequence). This CDR3 region has 15 residues. The V gene end was trimmed by 0 bases and the J gene end by 3 bases; junction bases not matched to a gene: 2.

This clone was recorded once. Different DNA sequences within this sample yield the same CDR3. This chain connects TRBV19 to TRBJ1-1; D gene ambiguous. Germline loops: CDR1 LNHDA, CDR2 SQIVND (reference sequence). V was pared by 3 bases and J by 2 bases, with 7 bases between. The CDR3 runs to 13 residues. The CDR3 DNA reads as TGTGCCAGTAGTATCAGGCAAAACACTGAAGCTTTCTTT. Its protein product is CASSIRQNTEAFF.

This clone turned up a few times. The V call is TRBV5-1, the J call TRBJ1-1; 10 positions match TRBD1. This CDR3 contains 15 residues. V shed 4 bases and J 0 bases; nucleotides not matched to a gene: 3. Germline assignment: CDR1 SGHRS and CDR2 YFSETQ. CDR3 sequence reads: CASSKGQGMNTEAFF. In nucleotides, the CDR3 is TGCGCCAGCAGCAAGGGACAGGGGATGAACACTGAAGCTTTCTTT.

This clone was recorded once. V usage is TRBV7-2 and J usage is TRBJ1-6; D uncertain. Looked up from germline, CDR1 is SGHTA and CDR2 is FQGNSA. This CDR3 has 14 residues. Trimming removed 1 base at V and 6 bases at J, with 7 bases between. CDR3 nucleotide sequence: TGTGCCAGCAGCTTAGTGGGCAGTAATTCACCCCTCCACTTT. Translating gives CASSLVGSNSPLHF.

This chain's CDR3 is CASILLGGTEAFF. The CDR3, as DNA: TGTGCCAGCATCCTCCTGGGGGGGACTGAAGCTTTCTTT. The rearrangement links TRBV6-6 to TRBJ1-1, with D possibly being TRBD1 (5 bases). The CDR3 spans 13 residues. The germline V gene has CDR1 MNHNY and CDR2 SVGAGI (reference sequence). Trimming removed 7 bases from V and 5 bases from J, with 14 bases in between.

The chain has TRBV6-1 and TRBJ1-6, with TRBD1 matching over 7 bases. Germline CDR1 is MNHNS and CDR2 is SASEGT. The CDR3 has 14 residues. V dropped 3 bases and J dropped 9; count of bases not matched to a gene: 5. CDR3 loop: CASSDRQGVSPLHF. CDR3 DNA: TGTGCCAGCAGTGACCGGCAGGGGGTTTCACCCCTCCACTTT.